A selection of T cell receptor beta chains follows, all from one sample in a study of cytotoxic CD8 clonotypes in ibrutinib-treated CLL. Repertoires were generated with immunoSEQ multiplex PCR, while TCRdb's copy carries only in-frame clones and drops some. Of 25,000 to 30,000 clones listed, 62% are singletons. This specimen was PBMCs, taken before ibrutinib treatment. The receptor set was obtained from a human donor with chronic lymphocytic leukemia. CDR3s include the opening cysteine and the closing phenylalanine or tryptophan. A D gene is named only where the DNA matches it firmly. Size is stated for part of the rows, as once, few or many counts, or as a class when the clone is expanded.

j_call v_call clone_size d_call cdr3_aa cdr3_nt
TRBJ2-1 TRBV28 few - CASIGGYEQFF TGTGCCAGCATTGGGGGATATGAGCAGTTCTTC
TRBJ2-3 TRBV14 few - CASSQGALFGDTQYF TGTGCCAGCAGCCAAGGAGCTCTTTTTGGGGATACGCAGTATTTT
TRBJ2-1 TRBV11-2 once TRBD2 CASSPRISSGDYNEQFF TGTGCCAGCAGCCCCCGAATCTCTAGCGGGGACTACAATGAGCAGTTCTTC
TRBJ2-5 TRBV5-8 few TRBD1 CASSLGQGAQETQYF TGTGCCAGCAGCTTGGGACAGGGAGCCCAAGAGACCCAGTACTTC
TRBJ2-5 TRBV5-4 - - CASSSRDVTGRETQYF TGTGCCAGCAGCTCACGGGATGTTACAGGGAGGGAGACCCAGTACTTC
TRBJ1-1 TRBV9 - TRBD1 CASSLPEGGRTEAFF TGTGCCAGCAGCTTGCCGGAAGGGGGCAGGACTGAAGCTTTCTTT
TRBJ2-2 TRBV4-2 once - CASSQSSVYTGELFF TGTGCCAGCAGCCAATCTAGCGTATACACCGGGGAGCTGTTTTTT
TRBJ2-1 TRBV2 - TRBD1 CASSEGTGVYNEQFF TGTGCCAGCAGTGAGGGGACAGGGGTCTACAATGAGCAGTTCTTC
TRBJ1-4 TRBV7-9 few - CASSSAGYEKLFF TGTGCCAGCAGCTCCGCAGGGTATGAAAAACTGTTTTTT
TRBJ2-7 TRBV28 - TRBD1 CASSLQGYYEQYF TGTGCCAGCAGCTTACAGGGGTACTACGAGCAGTACTTC
TRBJ2-7 TRBV9 - TRBD2 CASSVGGRAAEQYF TGTGCCAGCAGCGTAGGCGGGAGGGCCGCCGAGCAGTACTTC
TRBJ1-1 TRBV18 - - CASSPFQGKDTEAFF TGTGCCAGCTCACCCTTCCAGGGAAAGGACACTGAAGCTTTCTTT
TRBJ2-1 TRBV18 - TRBD2 CASSPAGGRNNEQFF TGTGCCAGCTCACCCGCGGGGGGGCGGAACAATGAGCAGTTCTTC
TRBJ2-2 TRBV15 - - CATSRDHQAGELFF TGTGCCACCAGCAGAGATCATCAGGCCGGGGAGCTGTTTTTT
TRBJ2-3 TRBV28 - - CATIGADTQYF TGTGCCACTATTGGCGCAGATACGCAGTATTTT
TRBJ1-4 TRBV2 once - CASSDPLRYEKLFF TGTGCCAGCAGTGACCCTCTCCGTTATGAAAAACTGTTTTTT
TRBJ2-7 TRBV5-6 - - CASSPEGRGFYEQYF TGTGCCAGCAGCCCAGAGGGCCGGGGATTCTACGAGCAGTACTTC
TRBJ1-6 TRBV5-1 few - CASSIQVRSPLHF TGCGCCAGCAGCATACAGGTCCGTTCACCCCTCCACTTT
TRBJ2-2 TRBV19 few - CASRFTTGTGELFF TGTGCCAGTAGATTTACGACAGGCACCGGGGAGCTGTTTTTT
TRBJ1-5 TRBV30 - - CAWSGERGARVQHF TGTGCCTGGAGTGGAGAGCGAGGAGCGAGGGTCCAGCATTTT
TRBJ2-7 TRBV2 - TRBD2 CASRPLAGGTYEQYF TGTGCCAGCAGGCCTCTAGCGGGGGGAACCTACGAGCAGTACTTC
TRBJ2-1 TRBV28 few TRBD2 CASIAGGLNEQFF TGTGCCAGCATAGCGGGAGGTCTTAATGAGCAGTTCTTC
TRBJ2-7 TRBV4-2 - - CASSQDEGNSYEQYF TGTGCCAGCAGCCAAGATGAGGGCAACTCCTACGAGCAGTACTTC
TRBJ2-7 TRBV5-1 few - CASSRWHIYEQYF TGCGCCAGCAGCCGATGGCATATCTACGAGCAGTACTTC
TRBJ2-1 TRBV5-1 few - CASSPGFEQFF TGCGCCAGCAGCCCAGGGTTTGAGCAGTTCTTC
TRBJ2-2 TRBV2 few TRBD2 CASRRLAGGGELFF TGTGCCAGCAGGCGACTAGCGGGGGGCGGGGAGCTGTTTTTT
TRBJ2-1 TRBV29-1 - - CSGVESEQFF TGCAGCGGCGTGGAGTCTGAGCAGTTCTTC
TRBJ1-4 TRBV7-9 - TRBD1 CASSSTGGYEKLFF TGTGCCAGCAGCTCGACAGGGGGCTATGAAAAACTGTTTTTT
TRBJ1-6 TRBV19 - TRBD1 CASSRTGENSPLHF TGTGCCAGTAGCCGGACAGGGGAAAATTCACCCCTCCACTTT
TRBJ1-4 TRBV28 - TRBD1 CASGTAKGALFF TGTGCCAGCGGGACAGCTAAAGGGGCCCTGTTTTTT
TRBJ2-2 TRBV7-7 - TRBD1 CASSPRPTGVGDTGELFF TGTGCTAGCAGCCCAAGACCAACAGGGGTTGGCGACACCGGGGAGCTGTTTTTT
TRBJ1-2 TRBV27 few TRBD1 CASSNTGDGYTF TGTGCCAGCAGTAATACAGGGGATGGCTACACCTTC
TRBJ2-1 TRBV6-1 once TRBD1 CASYSGTGTNEQFF TGTGCCAGCTACTCGGGGACAGGGACCAATGAGCAGTTCTTC
TRBJ2-1 TRBV19 few - CASSILGYYNEQFF TGTGCCAGTAGTATTTTAGGATACTACAATGAGCAGTTCTTC
TRBJ2-3 TRBV7-6 - - CASSLSPMTDTQYF TGTGCCAGCAGCTTATCACCTATGACAGATACGCAGTATTTT
TRBJ1-4 TRBV14 - - CASSQDSWSEKLFF TGTGCCAGCAGCCAAGATTCGTGGAGTGAAAAACTGTTTTTT
TRBJ2-3 TRBV28 - - CASSLRRTRDTQYF TGTGCCAGCAGTTTACGACGAACACGGGATACGCAGTATTTT
TRBJ2-1 TRBV18 once TRBD2 CASSPTASGDNEQFF TGTGCCAGCTCACCAACGGCTAGCGGGGATAATGAGCAGTTCTTC
TRBJ2-7 TRBV4-1 few TRBD2 CASSQGSGGYYEQYF TGCGCCAGCAGCCAAGGGAGCGGGGGGTACTACGAGCAGTACTTC
TRBJ1-4 TRBV7-9 - - CASSLIFTGAEEKLFF TGTGCCAGCAGCTTAATTTTTACGGGGGCTGAAGAAAAACTGTTTTTT
TRBJ1-4 TRBV4-1 once TRBD1 CASSQGQGINEKLFF TGCGCCAGCAGCCAGGGACAGGGCATAAATGAAAAACTGTTTTTT
TRBJ2-1 TRBV11-3 few - CASSSVGGSNNEQFF TGTGCCAGCAGCTCCGTGGGGGGTAGTAACAATGAGCAGTTCTTC
TRBJ1-1 TRBV19 few - CASSPSLNTEAFF TGTGCCAGTAGTCCATCCCTGAACACTGAAGCTTTCTTT